The 8 T cell receptor beta chains reported below all come from one sample, sequenced in a study of CD8 T cells in Susac syndrome. Random-hexamer reverse transcription was applied to roughly 0.45 to 1 ug RNA. One entry per CDR3 protein results from TCRdb running MiXCR on the immunoSEQ multiplex PCR reads. The sample carries 80,000 to 95,000 distinct CDR3 sequences, approximately 95% recorded once. Sequencing was carried out using CD8+ T cells from PBMCs. These receptors came from a human donor with Susac syndrome.

This chain links TRBV4-3 with TRBJ2-7; D unresolved. Trimming stripped 0 bases from V and 3 bases from J, with 6 bases between. The CDR3 is made up of 13 amino acids. Germline CDR1 is LGHNA and CDR2 is YSLEER. CDR3 nucleotides: TGCGCCAGCAGCCAAGATAAGGGCTACGAGCAGTACTTC. It translates to CASSQDKGYEQYF.

The genes are TRBV5-1 and TRBJ1-4; no definite D call. V shed 4 bases and J shed 3 bases, with 16 bases lying between them. Germline lookup yields CDR1 SGHRS and CDR2 YFSETQ. The CDR3 spans 16 residues. Here the CDR3 reads CASSPSYYEPNEKLFF. The CDR3 region has the DNA TGCGCCAGCAGCCCATCATACTACGAACCTAATGAAAAACTGTTTTTT.

This chain joins TRBV11-1 and TRBJ2-1, with 7 bases fitting TRBD2. V was pared by 2 bases and J by 5 bases, with 12 bases of the junction left unmatched. Germline CDR1 and CDR2: SGHAT and FQDESV (reference sequence). The CDR3 covers 17 residues. This CDR3 is CASSLIWEGTKHNEQFF. DNA of the CDR3: TGTGCCAGCAGCTTAATCTGGGAGGGGACGAAACACAATGAGCAGTTCTTC.

This chain joins TRBV16 and TRBJ2-5; D remains ambiguous. Trimming removed 0 bases at V and 1 base at J, with 6 bases between. Germline V gene data show CDR1 as KGHSY and CDR2 as FQNENV. The CDR3 extends over 14 amino acids. The CDR3 DNA reads TGTGCCAGCAGCCAATCCCTATCCCAAGAGACCCAGTACTTC. Translated, it gives CASSQSLSQETQYF.

DNA for the CDR3: TGTGCCAGCAGCGGAGCACGGACAGGGGGATCCCAAGAGACCCAGTACTTC. It is translated as CASSGARTGGSQETQYF. This chain links TRBV9 with TRBJ2-5; TRBD1 matches at 10 bases. The CDR3 loop spans 17 amino acids. CDR1 is SGDLS and CDR2 is YYNGEE in the germline V gene. Germline trimming cut 3 bases from V and 1 base from J; bases unmatched to any gene: 9.

The V call is TRBV28, the J call TRBJ1-5, with a possible D match to TRBD1 (6 bases). Trimming removed 6 bases at V and 9 bases at J, with 18 bases between. Germline CDR1 and CDR2: MDHEN and SYDVKM. The length of the CDR3 is 14 residues. The CDR3 reads CASSLGQLSAPQHF. The CDR3 coding sequence is TGTGCCAGCAGCCTAGGACAGCTGAGCGCGCCCCAGCATTTT.

The chain is built from TRBV19 and TRBJ1-5, with D tentatively TRBD1 (5 bases). Germline CDR1 is LNHDA and CDR2 is SQIVND (reference sequence). Trimming removed 6 bases at V and 6 bases at J, with 12 bases between. This CDR3 spans 13 amino acids. The CDR3 nucleotides read TGTGCCAGTAGCGGGGCAGGTATTCAGCCCCAGCATTTT. It specifies CASSGAGIQPQHF.

The V gene is TRBV28, the J gene TRBJ1-5; D uncertain. Germline V CDR1 and CDR2: MDHEN, SYDVKM. The CDR3 has 16 residues. V shed 3 bases and J shed 0 bases, with 12 bases lying between them. As DNA, the CDR3 is TGTGCCAGCAGTTTCTCAGTGCCGAATAGCAATCAGCCCCAGCATTTT. This codes for CASSFSVPNSNQPQHF.